This T cell receptor beta chain was captured in a study of cytomegalovirus exposure and HLA in healthy donors. Regarding the study as a whole: An Asian-associated ancestry cluster reportedly showed fewer N-insertions than the approximately 630-donor mean in a later analysis. TCR beta V- and J-gene trimming, according to a later analysis, was linked to a missense DCLRE1C variant.

The CDR3 totals 14 residues. The germline V gene encodes CDR1 SGHAT and CDR2 FQNNGV. V lost 6 bases, J lost 0 bases, and 11 bases lay in between. Concerning this clone itself: What it binds is unknown.

The PCR was carried out with 60 Vbeta primers and 13 Jbeta primers. The assay was immunoSEQ multiplex PCR, and TCRdb's table has in-frame clones only and misses some. Of about 120,000 clones detected, 65% to 80% appear once; the ten largest clones hold about 0.94%. The chain has TRBV11-2 and TRBJ1-1; possibly TRBD1 for D (5 bases). The clonotype was recovered from a human donor in good health. The sample comprised PBMCs. Here the CDR3 DNA reads TGTGCCAGCAGAACACCAGGGTTGAACACTGAAGCTTTCTTT. Amino acid sequence: CASRTPGLNTEAFF.